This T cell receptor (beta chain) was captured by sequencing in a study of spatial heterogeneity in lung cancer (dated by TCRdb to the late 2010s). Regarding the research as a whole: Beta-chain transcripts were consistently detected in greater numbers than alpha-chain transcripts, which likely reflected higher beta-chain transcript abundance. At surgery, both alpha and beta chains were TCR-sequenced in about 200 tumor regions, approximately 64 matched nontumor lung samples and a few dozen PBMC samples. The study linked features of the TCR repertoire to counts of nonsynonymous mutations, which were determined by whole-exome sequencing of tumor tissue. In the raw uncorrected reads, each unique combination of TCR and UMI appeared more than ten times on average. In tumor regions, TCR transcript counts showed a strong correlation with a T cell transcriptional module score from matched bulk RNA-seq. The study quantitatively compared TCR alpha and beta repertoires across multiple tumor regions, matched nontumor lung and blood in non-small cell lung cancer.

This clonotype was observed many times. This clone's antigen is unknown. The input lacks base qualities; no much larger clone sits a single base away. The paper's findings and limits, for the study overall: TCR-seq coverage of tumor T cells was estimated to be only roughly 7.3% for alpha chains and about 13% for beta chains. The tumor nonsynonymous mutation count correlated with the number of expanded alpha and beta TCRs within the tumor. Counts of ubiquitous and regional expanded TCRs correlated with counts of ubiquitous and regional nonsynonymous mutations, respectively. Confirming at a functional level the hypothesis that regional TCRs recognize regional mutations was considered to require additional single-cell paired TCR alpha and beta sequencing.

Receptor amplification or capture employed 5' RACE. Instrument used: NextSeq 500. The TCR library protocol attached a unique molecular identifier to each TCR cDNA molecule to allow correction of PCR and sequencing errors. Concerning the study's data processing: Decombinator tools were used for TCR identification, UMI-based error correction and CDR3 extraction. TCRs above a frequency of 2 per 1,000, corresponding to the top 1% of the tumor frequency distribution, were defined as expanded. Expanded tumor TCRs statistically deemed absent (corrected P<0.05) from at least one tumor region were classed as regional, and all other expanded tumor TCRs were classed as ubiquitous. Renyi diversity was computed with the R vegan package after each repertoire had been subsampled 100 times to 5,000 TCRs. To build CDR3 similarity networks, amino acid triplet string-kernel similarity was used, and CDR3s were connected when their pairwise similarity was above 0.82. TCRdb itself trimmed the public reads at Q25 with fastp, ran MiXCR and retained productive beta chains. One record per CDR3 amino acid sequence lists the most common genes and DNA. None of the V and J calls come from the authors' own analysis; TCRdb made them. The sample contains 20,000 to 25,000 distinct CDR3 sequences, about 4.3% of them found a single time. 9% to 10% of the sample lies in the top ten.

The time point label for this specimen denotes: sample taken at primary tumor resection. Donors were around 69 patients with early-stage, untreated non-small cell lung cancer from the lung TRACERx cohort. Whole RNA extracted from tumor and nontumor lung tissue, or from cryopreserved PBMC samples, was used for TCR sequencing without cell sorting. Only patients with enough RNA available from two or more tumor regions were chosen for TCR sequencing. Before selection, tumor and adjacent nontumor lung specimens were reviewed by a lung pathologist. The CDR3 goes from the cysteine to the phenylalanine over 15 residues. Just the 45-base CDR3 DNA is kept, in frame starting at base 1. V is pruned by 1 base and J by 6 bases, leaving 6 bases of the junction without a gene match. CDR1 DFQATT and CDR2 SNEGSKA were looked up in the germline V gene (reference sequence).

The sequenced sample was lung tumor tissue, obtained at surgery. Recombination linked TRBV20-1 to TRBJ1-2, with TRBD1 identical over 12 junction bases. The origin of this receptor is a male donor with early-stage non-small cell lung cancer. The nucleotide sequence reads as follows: TGCAGTGCTAGAGCCCTGGGACAGGGGGCGCATGGCTACACCTTC. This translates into CSARALGQGAHGYTF.